One and the same sample provided the 16 T cell receptor beta chains below, sequenced in a study of radiotherapy plus CTLA-4 blockade in lung cancer. The protocol was immunoSEQ multiplex PCR, while the TCRdb copy is restricted to in-frame clones and leaves out a portion. In the table there are around 45,000 clones, roughly two thirds of which are singletons. This material consisted of peripheral blood, taken from a patient treated with radiotherapy plus ipilimumab. The receptors here all came from a human donor with non-small cell lung cancer who had a partial response to radiotherapy plus ipilimumab.

The chain recombines TRBV19 with TRBJ1-1; 8 nucleotides align to TRBD1. The CDR3 runs to 16 residues. The V gene end was trimmed by 6 bases and the J gene end by 5 bases; junction bases not matched to a gene: 14. The germline V gene encodes CDR1 LNHDA and CDR2 SQIVND (reference sequence). The CDR3 DNA sequence: TGTGCCAGTAGCTCCATTATTACAGGGGGTAAGACTGAAGCTTTCTTT. It is translated as CASSSIITGGKTEAFF.

In its sample, this clone was seen once. The rearrangement links TRBV5-1 to TRBJ2-3; D is possibly TRBD2 (6 bases). The V end lost 4 bases, the J end lost 0 bases, and 9 bases lay between the germline ends. This CDR3 contains 14 residues. Germline V gives CDR1 SGHRS, CDR2 YFSETQ. CDR3 sequence reads: CASSLALSTDTQYF. The CDR3 coding sequence is TGCGCCAGCAGCCTAGCGCTCAGCACAGATACGCAGTATTTT.

The gene calls are TRBV30 and TRBJ2-2, with 9 bases lining up with TRBD1. V trimming: 5 bases; J trimming: 6 bases; junction bases outside the gene matches: 7. Germline V gene sequence: CDR1 GTSNPN, CDR2 SVGIG (reference sequence). This CDR3 is 14 amino acids long. The CDR3 nucleotides read TGTGCCTGGGGGGGGACAGGGAATGCCGGGGAGCTGTTTTTT. Protein product: CAWGGTGNAGELFF.

This CDR3 is CASLQGANTGELFF. The CDR3 region has the DNA TGCGCCAGCTTACAGGGTGCCAACACCGGGGAGCTGTTTTTT. V is TRBV5-1 and J is TRBJ2-2, with a weak D call TRBD1 (6 bases). The CDR3 runs to 14 residues. Between the trimmed V and J ends, which lost 7 bases and 2 bases, there was a span of 12 bases. CDR1 is SGHRS, CDR2 YFSETQ, per germline.

The chain uses TRBV6-5 and TRBJ1-2; D is unresolved. Trimming took off 5 bases at V and 8 bases at J, with 12 bases between the two ends. Per germline, CDR1 MNHEY and CDR2 SVGAGI. CDR3 length equals 12 residues. The CDR3 nucleotides read TGTGCCAGCAGTGAAACCAAACGGGGCTACACCTTC. As protein: CASSETKRGYTF.

The chain has TRBV9 and TRBJ1-3; TRBD1 matches at 7 bases. Germline V gene data show CDR1 as SGDLS and CDR2 as YYNGEE. This CDR3 comprises 15 residues. After removal of 3 bases from V and 3 bases from J, the junction contained 6 bases not matched to a gene. CDR3 nucleotide sequence: TGTGCCAGCAGCGCCGAGGGGGCTGGTGGAAACACCATATATTTT. It specifies CASSAEGAGGNTIYF.

V is TRBV6-1 and J is TRBJ2-5; 10 nucleotides agree with TRBD2. Germline CDR1 and CDR2: MNHNS and SASEGT. The CDR3 has 17 amino acids. V lost 2 bases and J lost 1; bases outside the gene matches: 7. The CDR3 here is CASSEWWLAGAQETQYF. In DNA, the CDR3 is TGTGCCAGCAGTGAATGGTGGCTAGCGGGGGCCCAAGAGACCCAGTACTTC.

The V call is TRBV15, the J call TRBJ2-3; D might be TRBD2 (7 bases). CDR3 length equals 15 residues. Germline-derived CDR1 and CDR2 are LNHNV and YYDKDF (reference sequence). The germline V and J ends were trimmed by 5 bases and 0 bases, with 12 bases remaining between them. CDR3 sequence (DNA): TGTGCCACCAGCCCTGCGGGGGCTAGCACAGATACGCAGTATTTT. It specifies CATSPAGASTDTQYF. The full variable domain, in which reference TRBV15 and TRBJ2-3 provide the parts outside the CDR3, is DAMVIQNPRYQVTQFGKPVTLSCSQTLNHNVMYWYQQKSSQAPKLLFHYYDKDFNNEADTPDNFQSRRPNTSFCFLDIRSPGLGDTAMYLCATSPAGASTDTQYFGPGTRLTVL.

The rearrangement links TRBV7-2 to TRBJ1-2; 8 nucleotides agree with TRBD1. Germline V lookup: CDR1 SGHTA, CDR2 FQGNSA. V lost 4 bases, J lost 7 bases, and 2 bases stayed unmatched. This CDR3 has 12 amino acids. This CDR3 is CASSSGGAGYTF. CDR3 DNA sequence: TGTGCCAGCAGCTCAGGGGGCGCTGGCTACACCTTC.

The rearrangement uses TRBV6-1 and TRBJ2-7; 11 nucleotides line up with TRBD1. CDR3 size: 15 residues. Germline V gives CDR1 MNHNS, CDR2 SASEGT. The ends lost 3 bases at V and 4 bases at J; junction bases unmatched: 5. The DNA for the CDR3 is TGTGCCAGCAGTGACCGGGACAGGGGGAAGTACGAGCAGTACTTC. Translated, it gives CASSDRDRGKYEQYF.

This sequence joins TRBV7-3 and TRBJ2-3; tentatively, D is TRBD2 (7 bases). The CDR3 extends over 15 amino acids. The ends were cut back, 2 bases at V and 2 bases at J, with 11 bases in the middle. Germline values: CDR1 SGHTA, CDR2 FQGTGA. The CDR3 spells CASSLGGAPTDTQYF. The DNA for the CDR3 is TGTGCCAGCAGCTTAGGGGGGGCGCCCACAGATACGCAGTATTTT.

The V gene is TRBV11-3, the J gene TRBJ2-1, with D tentatively TRBD2 (6 bases). CDR3 length: 17 residues. With 0 bases removed from V and 5 bases from J, the gap between germline ends came to 17 bases. The V gene's germline CDR1 is SGHNT and CDR2 YENEEA. CDR3 region: CASSLDVGPGANNEQFF. The CDR3 nucleotides are TGTGCCAGCAGCTTAGATGTTGGGCCGGGAGCCAACAATGAGCAGTTCTTC.

This clone was seen only a few times. The chain combines TRBV6-5 with TRBJ1-5, with D perhaps matching TRBD1 (6 bases). The germline CDR1 and CDR2 sequences are MNHEY and SVGAGI. The CDR3 covers 13 residues. V gave up 6 bases and J gave up 8 bases, with 14 bases separating them. The CDR3 nucleotides read TGTGCCAGCAGGGGGGGGGCTGCCAAGCCCCAGCATTTT. It specifies CASRGGAAKPQHF.

This clone has a handful of counts. The CDR3 nucleotides read TGTGCCAGCAGTGACTTCAGGGTTGAGCAGTTCTTC. This gives the protein CASSDFRVEQFF. The chain is built from TRBV27 and TRBJ2-1, with a tentative D call TRBD1 (5 bases). Looked up from germline, CDR1 is MNHEY and CDR2 is SMNVEV (reference sequence). Trimming cost V 5 bases and J 9 bases, with 11 bases left between them. There are 12 residues in the CDR3.

There are a few counts of this clone. This rearrangement joins TRBV7-2 to TRBJ1-4; D not resolved. The CDR3 contains 18 residues. The germline V gene has CDR1 SGHTA and CDR2 FQGNSA. V lost 1 base, J lost 6 bases, and 21 bases lay in between. CDR3 bases: TGTGCCAGCAGCTTAGAGGCGGGCCGATCCCTGCGGGATGAAAAACTGTTTTTT. It specifies CASSLEAGRSLRDEKLFF.

The V call is TRBV29-1, the J call TRBJ1-2; the D gene is possibly TRBD1 (6 bases). This CDR3 has 14 amino acids. The V end lost 7 bases, the J end lost 6 bases, and 21 bases lay between the germline ends. Germline V gene data show CDR1 as SQVTM and CDR2 as ANQGSEA. As DNA, the CDR3 is TGCAGCGCTAGCGGAGGGGGTTTCCTGGATGGCTACACCTTC. Translating it yields CSASGGGFLDGYTF. Full variable domain (outside the CDR3, taken from reference TRBV29-1 and TRBJ1-2): SAVISQKPSRDICQRGTSLTIQCQVDSQVTMMFWYRQQPGQSLTLIATANQGSEATYESGFVIDKFPISRPNLTFSTLTVSNMSPEDSSIYLCSASGGGFLDGYTFGSGTRLTVV.